The 12 T cell receptor beta chains listed next were all sequenced from one sample in a study of OX40 agonist ivuxolimab in advanced cancers. The assay was immunoSEQ multiplex PCR, and TCRdb's table has in-frame clones only and misses some. The sample has under 85,000 clones, roughly 80% seen once. The sequenced sample was CD4+ or CD8+ T cells sorted from blood, obtained in a trial of the OX40 agonist ivuxolimab. These receptors were taken from an adult with an advanced solid tumor such as melanoma, head and neck, liver or kidney cancer.

This clone occurred once. The chain links TRBV5-1 to TRBJ1-4; TRBD1 is a possible D gene (6 bases). Trimming stripped 0 bases from V and 7 bases from J, with 13 bases between. Germline values: CDR1 SGHRS, CDR2 YFSETQ. This CDR3 spans 15 amino acids. The CDR3 loop reads CASSLEGGKGEKLFF. The CDR3 region has the DNA TGCGCCAGCAGCTTGGAGGGGGGTAAGGGTGAAAAACTGTTTTTT.

This chain uses TRBV12-5 with TRBJ1-1; 7 nucleotides agree with TRBD1. Germline V gives CDR1 LGHNT, CDR2 FRNRAP. The CDR3 runs 13 residues. The V gene end was trimmed by 6 bases and the J gene end by 1 base; junction bases not matched to a gene: 2. Here the CDR3 reads CASGRDRNTEAFF. DNA for the CDR3: TGTGCTAGTGGCCGGGACAGGAACACTGAAGCTTTCTTT. The full variable domain, in which reference TRBV12-5 and TRBJ1-1 provide the parts outside the CDR3, is DARVTQTPRHKVTEMGQEVTMRCQPILGHNTVFWYRQTMMQGLELLAYFRNRAPLDDSGMPKDRFSAEMPDATLATLKIQPSEPRDSAVYFCASGRDRNTEAFFGQGTRLTVV.

The rearrangement uses TRBV5-5 and TRBJ1-2; 7 bases agree with TRBD1. V lost 2 bases and J lost 3; bases outside the gene matches: 4. Germline V lookup: CDR1 SGHKS, CDR2 YYEKEE (reference sequence). The CDR3 has 14 residues. The CDR3 DNA reads as TGTGCCAGCAGCTTACAGGGGCGATACTATGGCTACACCTTC. Encoded protein: CASSLQGRYYGYTF. The full variable domain, completed using reference TRBV5-5 and TRBJ1-2, is DAGVTQSPTHLIKTRGQQVTLRCSPISGHKSVSWYQQVLGQGPQFIFQYYEKEERGRGNFPDRFSARQFPNYSSELNVNALLLGDSALYLCASSLQGRYYGYTFGSGTRLTVV.

Only one count was recorded for this clone. V usage is TRBV6-4 and J usage is TRBJ2-1; TRBD2 matches 8 bases. J lost 10 bases, V lost 2 bases, and 4 bases had no gene match. This CDR3 spans 13 amino acids. CDR1 is MRHNA and CDR2 is SNTAGT in the germline V gene. The CDR3 loop reads CASSDLAGVEQFF. DNA of the CDR3: TGTGCCAGCAGTGACCTAGCGGGCGTCGAGCAGTTCTTC.

The genes are TRBV18 and TRBJ2-1; unclear D gene. Germline lookup yields CDR1 KGHSH and CDR2 LQKENI. The CDR3 is made up of 15 amino acids. V was shortened by 3 bases and J by 4 bases, with 13 bases between the two germline ends. CDR3 protein: CASSPSRSEYNEQFF. The CDR3 bases are TGTGCCAGCTCACCGAGTCGCTCGGAATACAATGAGCAGTTCTTC.

As for this clone: A junction end diverges from the germline sequence, so it may reflect a read error. This sequence joins TRBV19 and TRBJ1-1; D gene ambiguous. CDR1 LNHDA and CDR2 SQIVND come from the germline V gene (reference sequence). CDR3 length equals 19 residues. The CDR3: CASSIDQRGSRGMNTEAFF. The CDR3 DNA follows: TGTGCCAGTAGTATAGATCAGCGAGGCAGCAGAGGGATGAATACTGAAGCTTTCTTT. The variable domain in full, with the rest retrieved from reference TRBV19 and TRBJ1-1, is DGGITQSPKYLFRKEGQNVTLSCEQNLNHDAMYWYRQDPGQGLRLIYYSQIVNDFQKGDIAEGYSVSREKKESFPLTVTSAQKNPTAFYLCASSIDQRGSRGMNTEAFFGQGTRLTVV.

The chain joins TRBV18 to TRBJ1-1; 8 positions agree with TRBD1. The CDR3 length is 14 residues. Germline CDR1 and CDR2: KGHSH and LQKENI. The junction had 7 bases not matched to a gene; V was cut back by 5 bases and J by 5 bases. CDR3: CASSGQGRGTEAFF. In nucleotides, the CDR3 is TGTGCCAGCTCAGGACAGGGCCGAGGGACTGAAGCTTTCTTT.

The V call is TRBV6-1, the J call TRBJ1-2, with 9 bases identical to TRBD1. CDR3 length: 16 amino acids. Trimming removed 4 bases from V and 5 bases from J; junction bases left unmatched: 11. Germline-derived CDR1 and CDR2 are MNHNS and SASEGT. In DNA, the CDR3 is TGTGCCAGCAGTGCCACTTGGACAGGGGAAGCATATGGCTACACCTTC. Translating it yields CASSATWTGEAYGYTF.

The chain couples TRBV10-3 to TRBJ2-7, with a tentative D call TRBD1 (6 bases). Germline V gives CDR1 ENHRY, CDR2 SYGVKD. The V end lost 7 bases, the J end lost 6 bases, and 16 bases lay between the germline ends. There are 13 residues in the CDR3. CDR3 sequence: CAITLGDKTEQYF. DNA of the CDR3: TGTGCCATCACCCTAGGGGACAAAACCGAGCAGTACTTC.

The rearrangement uses TRBV15 and TRBJ1-1; D is unresolved. The CDR3 is made up of 16 amino acids. Germline loops: CDR1 LNHNV, CDR2 YYDKDF (reference sequence). The V end was cut by 1 base, the J end by 4 bases, with 16 bases between. CDR3 coding DNA: TGTGCCACCAGCAGAGGCGGCGGGGTGGTGAGCACTGAAGCTTTCTTT. Residues: CATSRGGGVVSTEAFF.

The chain couples TRBV5-6 to TRBJ1-5; 10 bases fit TRBD1. This CDR3 has 14 amino acids. Looked up from germline, CDR1 is SGHDT and CDR2 is YYEEEE. V was clipped by 3 bases and J by 7 bases; unmatched bases: 4. CDR3 DNA sequence: TGTGCCAGCAGCTCTCCGGACAGGGGGCAGCCCCAGCATTTT. Amino acids: CASSSPDRGQPQHF.

This clone has only a few counts. The V call is TRBV4-2, the J call TRBJ1-5; TRBD1 might be the D (6 bases). Germline values: CDR1 LGHNA, CDR2 YNFKEQ. V lost 1 base and J 7 bases, leaving 17 bases between the germline ends. CDR3 length: 16 residues. CDR3 sequence (DNA): TGTGCCAGCAGCCAAGTTACCGGGACACAACGACAGCCCCAGCATTTT. It translates to CASSQVTGTQRQPQHF.